This TCR beta chain was captured by sequencing in a study of blood T cell repertoires in COVID-19. Overall study: Whether acute or convalescent, the COVID-19 samples came from the United States, Italy and Spain. T cells, B-cell-depleted T cells, or PBMCs provided the cDNA or gDNA that served as material.

V lost 0 bases and J lost 4, with 12 bases in between. Germline CDR1 MNHEY, CDR2 SVGAGI. The CDR3 is made up of 15 amino acids. Authors' processing steps: Amplified reference gene primers provided the basis for estimating nucleated cell counts. Libraries were prepared by immunoSEQ multiplex PCR; TCRdb keeps only in-frame clonotypes and omits some of them. V and J calls and clone size are those listed in that table; D and trimming were worked out from the DNA. Of 45,000 to 65,000 clones listed, around nine tenths are singletons. This clone was seen only a few times. The TCR originated in a man aged 45-65 years with active COVID-19. The sequencing input was peripheral blood. This sequence joins TRBV6-5 and TRBJ1-1, with D perhaps matching TRBD1 (5 bases). CDR3 sequence: CASSYSGGDFTEAFF. The CDR3 bases are TGTGCCAGCAGTTACTCGGGGGGGGATTTCACTGAAGCTTTCTTT.